The 25 T cell receptor beta chains in this list originate from one sample, sequenced in a study of T cells in Graves' hyperthyroidism and ophthalmopathy. Using RNA transcripts as the source, TCR beta CDR3 regions were amplified. RT-PCR in the first round (using the HTBI primer set) targeted the TCR CDR3. Each CDR3 protein is one row after TCRdb ran MiXCR on the multiplex PCR reads. The repertoire holds about 560,000 distinct CDR3 sequences, with over 15% as singletons. The sample comprised blood. The receptors here all came from a young woman with Graves' hyperthyroidism.

This clonotype has at least ten counts. The rearrangement uses TRBV29-1 and TRBJ2-7; 8 positions agree with TRBD2. There are 12 residues in the CDR3. Germline V lookup: CDR1 SQVTM, CDR2 ANQGSEA. V shed 1 base and J 5 bases; nucleotides not matched to a gene: 1. CDR3 sequence (DNA): TGCAGCGTTGAAGTAGCGGGAAACGAGCAGTACTTC. As protein: CSVEVAGNEQYF.

This clonotype appeared a few times. This rearrangement joins TRBV19 to TRBJ1-5; no clear D gene. The CDR3 sequence is 13 residues long. The V gene lost 7 bases and the J gene lost 7 bases, with 14 bases spanning the gap. Germline V gene lookup returns CDR1 LNHDA and CDR2 SQIVND (reference sequence). Here the CDR3 reads CASNSGVSQPQHF. The DNA for the CDR3 is TGTGCCAGTAACTCAGGCGTGTCCCAGCCCCAGCATTTT. Based on the CDR3 plus reference TRBV19 and TRBJ1-5, the full variable domain is DGGITQSPKYLFRKEGQNVTLSCEQNLNHDAMYWYRQDPGQGLRLIYYSQIVNDFQKGDIAEGYSVSREKKESFPLTVTSAQKNPTAFYLCASNSGVSQPQHFGDGTRLSIL.

The genes are TRBV25-1 and TRBJ2-1; D gene ambiguous. The V gene's germline CDR1 is MGHDK and CDR2 SYGVNS. The CDR3 runs to 15 residues. The V gene lost 3 bases and the J gene lost 4 bases, with 13 bases spanning the gap. The chain's CDR3 is CASSDPRRYYNEQFF. The CDR3 bases are TGTGCCAGCAGTGATCCCAGACGGTATTACAATGAGCAGTTCTTC. The full variable domain, with the rest looked up from reference TRBV25-1 and TRBJ2-1, is EADIYQTPRYLVIGTGKKITLECSQTMGHDKMYWYQQDPGMELHLIHYSYGVNSTEKGDLSSESTVSRIRTEHFPLTLESARPSHTSQYLCASSDPRRYYNEQFFGPGTRLTVL.

There are a few counts of this clonotype. The J gene is TRBJ2-2, the V gene TRBV6-5; D gene unclear. Germline loops: CDR1 MNHEY, CDR2 SVGAGI. Trimming stripped 4 bases from V and 5 bases from J, with 11 bases between. The CDR3 length is 14 residues. The CDR3 spells CASSSVGTTGELFF. In DNA, the CDR3 is TGTGCCAGCAGTTCCGTGGGTACTACCGGGGAGCTGTTTTTT.

This clonotype was detected many times. The V and J genes are TRBV12-3 or TRBV12-4 and TRBJ2-5; 12 bases fit TRBD2. The CDR3 loop spans 15 amino acids. The ends lost 8 bases at V and 3 bases at J; junction bases unmatched: 7. CDR3 residues: CASGATSGGKETQYF. In DNA, the CDR3 is TGTGCCAGCGGAGCGACTAGCGGGGGCAAAGAGACCCAGTACTTC.

The V gene is TRBV18, the J gene TRBJ1-5; D is unclear. Germline V gene sequence: CDR1 KGHSH, CDR2 LQKENI. The CDR3 runs to 12 residues. The germline V and J ends were trimmed by 4 bases and 5 bases, with 6 bases remaining between them. The chain's CDR3 is CASSLPYQPQHF. The CDR3 bases are TGTGCCAGCTCACTCCCTTATCAGCCCCAGCATTTT.

The chain employs TRBV4-1 and TRBJ2-2; possibly TRBD1 for D (5 bases). V dropped 0 bases and J dropped 4 bases, with 15 bases sitting between them. This CDR3 spans 17 amino acids. Germline CDR1 and CDR2: MGHRA and YSYEKL. This CDR3 reads CASSQEGQGWGTGELFF. As DNA, the CDR3 is TGCGCCAGCAGCCAAGAAGGCCAGGGATGGGGCACCGGGGAGCTGTTTTTT.

This clonotype has only a few counts. The chain combines TRBV24-1 with TRBJ2-2; TRBD1 is a possible D gene (6 bases). The V and J ends lost 10 bases and 6 bases respectively, with 17 bases between them. The CDR3 runs 14 residues. Germline CDR1 KGHDR, CDR2 SFDVKD. CDR3 coding DNA: TGTGCCACTCGGGCGACAGGCGGCGCCGGGGAGCTGTTTTTT. This codes for CATRATGGAGELFF.

This clonotype was recorded at least ten times. The rearrangement joins TRBV20-1 to TRBJ2-7; TRBD2 agrees at 13 bases. CDR1 is DFQATT, CDR2 SNEGSKA, per germline (reference sequence). The CDR3 runs 18 residues. The V and J ends lost 2 bases and 0 bases, in that order; junction bases with no gene match: 10. The CDR3 region has the DNA TGCAGTGCTAGACCACCTGGACTAGCGGGAGAGTTCTCCTACGAGCAGTACTTC. This translates into CSARPPGLAGEFSYEQYF.

CDR3 sequence: CASSLQETNYGYTF. The CDR3 DNA is TGTGCCAGCAGCTTACAGGAGACTAACTATGGCTACACCTTC. V and J are TRBV11-2 and TRBJ1-2; no clear D gene. This CDR3 region has 14 residues. V lost 2 bases and J 0 bases, leaving 7 bases between the germline ends. Per germline, CDR1 SGHAT and CDR2 FQNNGV.

This clonotype has ten or more counts. The genes are TRBV10-3 and TRBJ2-7; 7 bases agree with TRBD1. This CDR3 has 17 residues. Germline CDR1 ENHRY, CDR2 SYGVKD. Unmatched junction bases numbered 12, after V lost 3 bases and J lost 1 base. CDR3 region: CAISDKWFGRGSYEQYF. CDR3 nucleotide sequence: TGTGCCATCAGTGATAAGTGGTTCGGCAGGGGGTCCTACGAGCAGTACTTC.

V gene TRBV5-1 combines with J gene TRBJ2-3; D may be TRBD1 (7 bases). V gave up 5 bases and J gave up 0 bases, with 16 bases separating them. This CDR3 is 16 amino acids long. Looked up from germline, CDR1 is SGHRS and CDR2 is YFSETQ. The CDR3 sequence: CASSRGDRASTDTQYF. The DNA of the CDR3 is TGCGCCAGCAGTCGCGGGGACAGAGCTAGCACAGATACGCAGTATTTT.

The chain recombines TRBV2 with TRBJ2-3; TRBD1 agrees at 9 bases. In germline, CDR1 is SNHLY, CDR2 FYNNEI. This CDR3 spans 13 amino acids. V trimming: 6 bases; J trimming: 9 bases; junction bases outside the gene matches: 7. For the CDR3, the DNA is TGTGCCAGCAGCCGGGACAGGGTAGGGACGCAGTATTTT. It encodes CASSRDRVGTQYF.

In its sample, this clonotype was seen many times. The chain carries TRBV3-1 and TRBJ2-3, with 12 positions matching TRBD1. CDR1 LGHDT and CDR2 YNNKEL come from the germline V gene (reference sequence). V shed 6 bases and J 6 bases; nucleotides not matched to a gene: 10. The CDR3 is 16 amino acids. CDR3 protein: CASRSRDRGPTDTQYF. In DNA form, the CDR3 reads TGTGCCAGCAGGTCTCGGGACAGGGGGCCGACGGATACGCAGTATTTT.

This rearrangement joins TRBV12-3 or TRBV12-4 to TRBJ2-3, with D maybe TRBD2 (6 bases). The CDR3 has 13 amino acids. Deletions cut 7 bases from V and 3 bases from J, with 11 bases between. In DNA, the CDR3 is TGTGCCAGCACGGGGGTTAGAACAGATACGCAGTATTTT. This codes for CASTGVRTDTQYF.

This clonotype occurred a few times. V usage is TRBV28 and J usage is TRBJ2-4; no firm D call. CDR1 MDHEN and CDR2 SYDVKM come from the germline V gene. This CDR3 region has 13 residues. V lost 3 bases and J 1 base, leaving 4 bases between the germline ends. Here the CDR3 DNA reads TGTGCCAGCAGTTTGGGGGCCAAAAACATTCAGTACTTC. It specifies CASSLGAKNIQYF.

The chain uses TRBV25-1 and TRBJ2-5, with D uncertain. Per the germline V gene, CDR1 is MGHDK and CDR2 is SYGVNS. The length of the CDR3 is 9 residues. The V end lost 3 bases, the J end lost 7 bases, and 0 bases lay between the germline ends. CDR3 amino acids: CASSETQYF. DNA for the CDR3: TGTGCCAGCAGTGAGACCCAGTACTTC.

The chain combines TRBV28 with TRBJ2-1, with D perhaps TRBD2 (5 bases). Per the germline V gene, CDR1 is MDHEN and CDR2 is SYDVKM. The CDR3 consists of 11 residues. V was clipped by 6 bases and J by 15 bases, with 15 bases between them. The CDR3 region has the DNA TGTGCCAGCAGGTACCGGGATCGGGGGTTCTTC. Its protein product is CASRYRDRGFF.

CDR3 DNA: TGCAGTGCTAGAGATTTTGGGGGGGCAGAGACCCAGTACTTC. It specifies CSARDFGGAETQYF. The V gene is TRBV20-1, the J gene TRBJ2-5, with D maybe TRBD2 (7 bases). Germline V gene sequence: CDR1 DFQATT, CDR2 SNEGSKA (reference sequence). Between the trimmed V and J ends, which lost 0 bases and 4 bases, there was a span of 12 bases. The CDR3 is 14 amino acids.

This clonotype was counted a few times. The chain is built from TRBV2 and TRBJ1-5; 10 nucleotides match TRBD1. V lost 5 bases, J lost 1 base, and 2 bases stayed unmatched. CDR1 and CDR2 from the germline V gene are SNHLY and FYNNEI. The CDR3 extends over 15 amino acids. The CDR3 bases are TGTGCCAGCAGTCGACAGGGGGCCAGCAATCAGCCCCAGCATTTT. Translated: CASSRQGASNQPQHF.

This clonotype was counted ten times or more. This chain connects TRBV7-9 to TRBJ2-4, with TRBD2 matching over 9 bases. Unmatched junction bases numbered 14, after V lost 8 bases and J lost 3 bases. The CDR3 is 17 residues long. Germline CDR1 is SEHNR and CDR2 is FQNEAQ (reference sequence). CDR3 amino acids: CASEGTSSGYGKNIQYF. The DNA for the CDR3 is TGTGCCAGCGAAGGGACTAGCTCTGGGTATGGCAAAAACATTCAGTACTTC. The full variable domain, in which reference TRBV7-9 and TRBJ2-4 provide the parts outside the CDR3, is DTGVSQNPRHKITKRGQNVTFRCDPISEHNRLYWYRQTLGQGPEFLTYFQNEAQLEKSRLLSDRFSAERPKGSFSTLEIQRTEQGDSAMYLCASEGTSSGYGKNIQYFGAGTRLSVL.

This clonotype came up a few times. This chain joins TRBV4-1 and TRBJ2-3, with no clear D. Germline V gene lookup returns CDR1 MGHRA and CDR2 YSYEKL. The CDR3 is 12 amino acids. V was clipped by 1 base and J by 11 bases, with 10 bases between them. DNA of the CDR3: TGCGCCAGCAGCCAAGCCCAGAAGGGGCAGTATTTT. Encoded protein: CASSQAQKGQYF.

The chain recombines TRBV19 with TRBJ1-1, with 8 bases that match TRBD1. J was trimmed by 0 bases and V by 5 bases; bases with no gene match: 2. CDR1 is LNHDA and CDR2 is SQIVND in the germline V gene (reference sequence). The CDR3 contains 14 residues. The CDR3 sequence: CASSWDRMNTEAFF. DNA of the CDR3: TGTGCCAGTAGTTGGGACAGGATGAACACTGAAGCTTTCTTT.

This clonotype was counted a few times. The chain links TRBV6-1 to TRBJ2-2, with D possibly TRBD1 on 7 matching bases. V was trimmed by 8 bases and J by 6 bases, leaving 13 bases between them. Germline CDR1 reads MNHNS; CDR2 reads SASEGT. This CDR3 is 13 amino acids long. Here the CDR3 reads CASSEGAAGELFF. CDR3 nucleotide sequence: TGTGCCAGCTCGGAGGGGGCGGCCGGGGAGCTGTTTTTT.

This clonotype has ten or more counts. The genes are TRBV30 and TRBJ1-2, with a weak D call TRBD1 (5 bases). Per germline, CDR1 GTSNPN and CDR2 SVGIG (reference sequence). V lost 0 bases to trimming and J lost 7 bases, with 9 bases between them. CDR3 size: 12 residues. This CDR3 reads CAWSVQGLGYTF. The CDR3, as DNA: TGTGCCTGGAGTGTCCAGGGTCTTGGCTACACCTTC. The full variable domain, in which reference TRBV30 and TRBJ1-2 provide the parts outside the CDR3, is SQTIHQWPATLVQPVGSPLSLECTVEGTSNPNLYWYRQAAGRGLQLLFYSVGIGQISSEVPQNLSASRPQDRQFILSSKKLLLSDSGFYLCAWSVQGLGYTFGSGTRLTVV.